This T cell receptor beta chain was sequenced for a study of blood T cell repertoires in COVID-19. Whole-study context: Donors in the United States, Italy and Spain gave samples during acute or convalescent COVID-19. The cDNA or gDNA used as material had been derived from T cells, B-cell-depleted T cells, or PBMCs.

Patients at the Seattle site were enrolled during active infection and followed longitudinally. CDR1 SNHLY and CDR2 FYNNEI come from the germline V gene. V lost 4 bases and J lost 6; bases outside the gene matches: 3. The length of the CDR3 is 14 residues. This clone was detected a few times. As originally analysed: Amplification with reference gene primers provided the estimates of nucleated cell counts. This table comes from immunoSEQ multiplex PCR, and its TCRdb copy is limited to in-frame clones, with some not included. V, J and clone size are those of that table, while D and trimming were read from the DNA. This sample yields roughly 410,000 clones, of which roughly 86% are seen a single time; 2.3% belongs to the top ten.

This receptor was obtained from a woman aged 60-75 years with COVID-19, enrolled during active disease. Sequenced: peripheral blood. V gene TRBV2 combines with J gene TRBJ2-1; 10 positions agree with TRBD1. The CDR3 nucleotides are TGTGCCAGCAGTGGGGGACAGGGGATCAATGAGCAGTTCTTC. It specifies CASSGGQGINEQFF.